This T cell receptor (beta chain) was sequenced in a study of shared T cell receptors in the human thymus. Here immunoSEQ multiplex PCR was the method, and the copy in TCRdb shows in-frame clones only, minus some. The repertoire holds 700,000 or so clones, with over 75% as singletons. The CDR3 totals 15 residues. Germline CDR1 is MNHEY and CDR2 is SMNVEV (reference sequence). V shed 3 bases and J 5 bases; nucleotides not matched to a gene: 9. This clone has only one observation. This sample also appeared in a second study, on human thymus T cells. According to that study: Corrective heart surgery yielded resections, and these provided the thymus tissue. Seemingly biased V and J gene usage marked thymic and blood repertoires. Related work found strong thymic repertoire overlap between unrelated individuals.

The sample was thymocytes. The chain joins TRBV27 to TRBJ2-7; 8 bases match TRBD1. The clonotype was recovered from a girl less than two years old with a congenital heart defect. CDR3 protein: CASSLGRTGLNEQYF. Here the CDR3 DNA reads TGTGCCAGCAGTTTGGGGAGGACAGGGCTGAACGAGCAGTACTTC.